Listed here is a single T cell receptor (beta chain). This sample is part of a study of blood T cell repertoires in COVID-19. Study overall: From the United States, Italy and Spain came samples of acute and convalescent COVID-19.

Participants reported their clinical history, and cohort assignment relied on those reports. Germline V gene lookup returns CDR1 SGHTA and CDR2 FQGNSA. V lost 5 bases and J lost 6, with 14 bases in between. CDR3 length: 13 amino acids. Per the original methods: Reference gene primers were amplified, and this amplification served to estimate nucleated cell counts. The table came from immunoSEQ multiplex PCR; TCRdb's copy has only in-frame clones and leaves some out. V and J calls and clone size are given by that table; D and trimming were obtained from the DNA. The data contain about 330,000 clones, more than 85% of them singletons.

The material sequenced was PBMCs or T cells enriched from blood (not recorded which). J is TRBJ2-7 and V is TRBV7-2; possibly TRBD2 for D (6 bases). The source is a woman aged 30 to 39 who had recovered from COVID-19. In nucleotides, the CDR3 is TGTGCCAGCAGCCAGCCCCTAGCGATCGAGCAGTACTTC. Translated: CASSQPLAIEQYF.